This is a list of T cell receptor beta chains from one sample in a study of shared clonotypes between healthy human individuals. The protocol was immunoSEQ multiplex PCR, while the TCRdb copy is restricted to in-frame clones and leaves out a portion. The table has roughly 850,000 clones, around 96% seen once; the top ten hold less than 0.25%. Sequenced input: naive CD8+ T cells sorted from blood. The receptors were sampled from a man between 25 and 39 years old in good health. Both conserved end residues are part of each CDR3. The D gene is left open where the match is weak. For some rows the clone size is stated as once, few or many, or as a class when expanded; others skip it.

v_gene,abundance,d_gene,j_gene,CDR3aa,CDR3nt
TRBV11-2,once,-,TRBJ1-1,CASSLVGFGMNTEAFF,TGTGCCAGCAGCTTAGTGGGTTTTGGGATGAACACTGAAGCTTTCTTT
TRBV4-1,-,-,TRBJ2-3,CASSPGAGEGTDTQYF,TGCGCCAGCAGCCCCGGGGCAGGGGAGGGCACAGATACGCAGTATTTT
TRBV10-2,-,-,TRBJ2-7,CASSETRASTTYEQYF,TGCGCCAGCAGTGAGACTAGGGCTAGCACGACTTACGAGCAGTACTTC
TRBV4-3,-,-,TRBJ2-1,CASSQDILETRPYNEQFF,TGCGCCAGCAGCCAAGATATCTTGGAGACTAGGCCCTACAATGAGCAGTTCTTC
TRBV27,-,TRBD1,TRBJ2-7,CASGRGEQYF,TGTGCCAGCGGCAGGGGGGAGCAGTACTTC
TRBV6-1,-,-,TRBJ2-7,CASREASMSSYEQYF,TGTGCCAGCAGAGAAGCTAGCATGAGCTCCTACGAGCAGTACTTC
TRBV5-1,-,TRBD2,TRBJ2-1,CASSLASSGGPYNEQFF,TGCGCCAGCAGCTTGGCGTCTAGCGGGGGCCCCTACAATGAGCAGTTCTTC
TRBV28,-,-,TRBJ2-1,CASSLYRSPYNEQFF,TGTGCCAGCAGTTTATACAGGTCTCCCTACAATGAGCAGTTCTTC
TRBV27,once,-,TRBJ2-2,CASTSAGGELFF,TGTGCCAGCACCTCCGCCGGCGGGGAGCTGTTTTTT
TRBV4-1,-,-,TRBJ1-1,CASSQIDRNTEAFF,TGCGCCAGCAGCCAAATAGACAGGAACACTGAAGCTTTCTTT
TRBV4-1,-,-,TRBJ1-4,CASSQDRSNEKLFF,TGCGCCAGCAGCCAAGACAGGTCTAATGAAAAACTGTTTTTT
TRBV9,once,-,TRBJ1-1,CASSAAAAMNTEAFF,TGTGCCAGCAGCGCGGCGGCAGCCATGAACACTGAAGCTTTCTTT
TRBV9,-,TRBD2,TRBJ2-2,CASSVGLAGDTGELFF,TGTGCCAGCAGCGTAGGACTAGCGGGAGACACCGGGGAGCTGTTTTTT
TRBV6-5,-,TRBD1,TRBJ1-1,CASSYQGAVNTEAFF,TGTGCCAGCAGTTATCAGGGGGCTGTGAACACTGAAGCTTTCTTT
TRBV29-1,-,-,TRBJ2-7,CSVGDSTYEQYF,TGCAGCGTTGGGGACTCTACCTACGAGCAGTACTTC
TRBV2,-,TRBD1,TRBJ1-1,CASLQGTITEAFF,TGTGCCAGCCTACAGGGGACAATCACTGAAGCTTTCTTT
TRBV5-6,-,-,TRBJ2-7,CASSGAAETHFYEQYF,TGTGCCAGCAGCGGTGCAGCGGAGACTCACTTCTACGAGCAGTACTTC
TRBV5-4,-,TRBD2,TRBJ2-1,CASSLALTSGNEQFF,TGTGCCAGCAGCTTGGCATTGACTAGCGGGAATGAGCAGTTCTTC
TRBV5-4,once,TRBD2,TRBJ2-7,CASSLEAAASGSDEQYF,TGTGCCAGCAGCTTGGAGGCGGCCGCTAGCGGGAGCGACGAGCAGTACTTC
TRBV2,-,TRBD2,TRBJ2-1,CASSSPRGSGYNEQFF,TGTGCCAGCAGTTCCCCTCGCGGGAGCGGGTACAATGAGCAGTTCTTC
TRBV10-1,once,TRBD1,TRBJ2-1,CASSPRLRTGGYNEQFF,TGCGCCAGCAGCCCTCGGCTTCGGACAGGGGGATACAATGAGCAGTTCTTC
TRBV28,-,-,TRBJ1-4,CASTQSGEKLFF,TGTGCCAGCACACAGTCCGGTGAAAAACTGTTTTTT
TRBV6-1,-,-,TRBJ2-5,CASSEGWGRAETQYF,TGTGCCAGCAGTGAGGGCTGGGGGCGCGCAGAGACCCAGTACTTC
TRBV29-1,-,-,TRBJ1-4,CSVYDPVYEKLFF,TGCAGCGTTTATGATCCGGTATATGAAAAACTGTTTTTT
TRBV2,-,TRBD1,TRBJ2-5,CASSLRGQGFVETQYF,TGTGCCAGCAGTTTGCGGGGACAGGGGTTTGTGGAGACCCAGTACTTC
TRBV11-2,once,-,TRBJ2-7,CASSLRVVEQYF,TGTGCCAGCAGCTTGCGGGTAGTCGAGCAGTACTTC